The rows below give T cell receptor beta chains drawn from one sample of a study of cytomegalovirus exposure and HLA in healthy donors. Sequenced by immunoSEQ multiplex PCR; TCRdb stores in-frame clones only, minus some. The repertoire includes roughly 180,000 clones, 70% to 90% of them detected once, and about 9.3% sits in the top ten. The sequenced sample was PBMCs. The source is a man between 18 and 35 years old in good health and CMV-seropositive. CDR3s include the opening cysteine and the closing phenylalanine or tryptophan. D genes are given only for firm matches. Clone sizes are given selectively: once, few, many, or a class where the clone is expanded.

d_call clone_size j_call v_call cdr3_nt cdr3_aa
TRBD1 NA TRBJ2-7 TRBV7-9 TGTGCCAGCAGCCCATCCGGGACAGGGAGCTACGAGCAGTACTTC CASSPSGTGSYEQYF
NA NA TRBJ2-2 TRBV5-1 TGCGCCAGCAGCCCACCGGGACATACCATCGGGGAGCTGTTTTTT CASSPPGHTIGELFF
TRBD1 NA TRBJ1-5 TRBV5-5 TGTGCCAGCAGCCGCTTCGGTACCGGGACAGCCTTTCAGCCCCAGCATTTT CASSRFGTGTAFQPQHF
NA NA TRBJ1-3 TRBV6-6 TGTGCCAGCAGTTTATTAGGGGCTCTATATTTT CASSLLGALYF
NA NA TRBJ1-2 TRBV9 TGTGCCAGCAGCGTAGCGGACAGCGTTAACTATGGCTACACCTTC CASSVADSVNYGYTF
TRBD2 NA TRBJ2-1 TRBV6-1 TGTGCCAGCAGTGAAGTAACCCTCAGCACTAGCGGGGGGTACAATGAGCAGTTCTTC CASSEVTLSTSGGYNEQFF
TRBD1 medium-sized TRBJ1-1 TRBV4-3 TGCGCCAGCAGCGGACAGGGGGATGAAGCTTTCTTT CASSGQGDEAFF
TRBD2 NA TRBJ2-7 TRBV18 TGTGCCAGCTCACCACCGGGCGGGGGGTCCTACGAGCAGTACTTC CASSPPGGGSYEQYF
TRBD1 NA TRBJ2-3 TRBV19 TGTGCCAGTAGTTGGGACAGGGTATCGACAGATACGCAGTATTTT CASSWDRVSTDTQYF
NA NA TRBJ2-1 TRBV7-2 TGTGCCAGCAGCTTAGTGGGAGGGGGTGGCAATGAGCAGTTCTTC CASSLVGGGGNEQFF
NA once TRBJ1-1 TRBV30 TGTGCCTGGAGTGTGAAGGGGGTGGTTGAAGCTTTCTTT CAWSVKGVVEAFF
NA few TRBJ1-1 TRBV29-1 TGCAGCGTTGAACGAGGCGGGGTGGGCACTGAAGCTTTCTTT CSVERGGVGTEAFF
TRBD1 NA TRBJ1-6 TRBV6-1 TGTGCCAGCAGTGTCGGACAGGGCTATAATTCACCCCTCCACTTT CASSVGQGYNSPLHF
NA NA TRBJ2-1 TRBV7-2 TGTGCCAGCAGCCCTAGAAGGGGATCCTACAATGAGCAGTTCTTC CASSPRRGSYNEQFF
NA NA TRBJ1-2 TRBV30 TGTGCCTGGAGGAGAGGCTACTATGGCTACACCTTC CAWRRGYYGYTF
NA NA TRBJ2-7 TRBV6-1 TGTGCCAGCAGTGAAACACAGACCTACGAGCAGTACTTC CASSETQTYEQYF
TRBD2 NA TRBJ2-3 TRBV5-1 TGCGCCAGCAGCCGGACTAGCGGGGGGGCAAAAGATACGCAGTATTTT CASSRTSGGAKDTQYF
TRBD1 NA TRBJ1-6 TRBV13 TGTGCCAGCAGTCTCCCGGGACAGGGGAATTCACCCCTCCACTTT CASSLPGQGNSPLHF